These 14 T cell receptor beta chains share one sample of origin, sequenced in a study of T cells in Graves' hyperthyroidism and ophthalmopathy. RNA transcripts served as the template for amplifying TCR beta CDR3 regions. The TCR CDR3 was amplified in a first-round RT-PCR using the HTBI primer set. TCRdb reprocessed the multiplex PCR reads with MiXCR, giving one entry per CDR3 protein. The sample lists around 700,000 distinct CDR3 sequences, roughly a sixth occurring once. Specimen: blood. Receptor source: a woman in her forties or fifties with Graves' hyperthyroidism that later progressed to Graves' ophthalmopathy.

This clonotype was counted many times. V gene TRBV6-5 combines with J gene TRBJ1-1; D is unclear. Per germline, CDR1 MNHEY and CDR2 SVGAGI. Trimming took 0 bases from V and 3 from J, leaving 14 bases between them. The length of the CDR3 is 16 residues. CDR3: CASSYSFRAFHTEAFF. The CDR3 region has the DNA TGTGCCAGCAGTTACTCGTTCCGGGCCTTCCACACTGAAGCTTTCTTT.

In its sample, this clonotype was seen once. A read error is possible here, since a much larger clone lies one base away. This chain uses TRBV28 with TRBJ2-5; D is perhaps TRBD1 (6 bases). In germline, CDR1 is MDHEN, CDR2 SYDVKM. CDR3 size: 11 residues. The chain's CDR3 is CVSSSDSPPDF. The CDR3 bases are TGTGTCAGCAGTTCGGACAGCCCCCCGGACTTC.

This clonotype was seen many times. This sequence joins TRBV19 and TRBJ1-3, with D possibly TRBD1 on 5 matching bases. V lost 6 bases to trimming and J lost 4 bases, with 19 bases between them. The CDR3 is made up of 16 amino acids. Germline V gives CDR1 LNHDA, CDR2 SQIVND (reference sequence). CDR3 residues: CASSIGTPAYGNTIYF. CDR3 bases: TGTGCCAGTAGCATCGGGACGCCGGCCTACGGAAACACCATATATTTT.

The CDR3 coding sequence is TGTGCCAGCAGCCACGGACAGGGGGCTTCGGAGACCCAGTACTTC. Amino acid sequence: CASSHGQGASETQYF. This chain connects TRBV7-9 to TRBJ2-5, with 11 bases aligning to TRBD1. This CDR3 is 15 amino acids long. Germline lookup yields CDR1 SEHNR and CDR2 FQNEAQ (reference sequence). V lost 5 bases, J lost 5 bases, and 7 bases stayed unmatched. Looking up the rest from reference TRBV7-9 and TRBJ2-5 gives the full variable domain: DTGVSQNPRHKITKRGQNVTFRCDPISEHNRLYWYRQTLGQGPEFLTYFQNEAQLEKSRLLSDRFSAERPKGSFSTLEIQRTEQGDSAMYLCASSHGQGASETQYFGPGTRLLVL.

This clonotype was seen more than once but under ten times. This sequence joins TRBV10-1 and TRBJ2-1; D is unresolved. The CDR3 extends over 13 amino acids. Trimming stripped 4 bases from V and 3 bases from J, with 7 bases between. Per germline, CDR1 WNHNN and CDR2 SYGVQD (reference sequence). The CDR3 DNA is TGCGCCAGCAGTGGGAGAAGCTACAATGAGCAGTTCTTC. It is translated as CASSGRSYNEQFF.

This clonotype was picked up a small number of times. The V and J genes are TRBV6-1 and TRBJ2-7, with TRBD2 matching 7 bases. Germline CDR1 MNHNS, CDR2 SASEGT. Trimming at V came to 5 bases and at J to 2 bases, leaving 3 bases not matched to a gene. The CDR3 contains 13 residues. DNA of the CDR3: TGTGCCAGCAGTAGACTAGCCACCTACGAGCAGTACTTC. Protein: CASSRLATYEQYF.

A few counts support this clonotype. The chain is built from TRBV5-1 and TRBJ2-7; a possible D gene is TRBD1 (5 bases). The CDR3 contains 15 residues. Germline CDR1 SGHRS, CDR2 YFSETQ. Trimming stripped 4 bases from V and 5 bases from J, with 19 bases between. CDR3 DNA sequence: TGCGCCAGCAGCGTAGTCGGGCAGGGATTAGACGAGCAGTACTTC. It encodes CASSVVGQGLDEQYF.

Ten or more counts support this clonotype. The J gene is TRBJ1-1, the V gene TRBV6-1; D remains ambiguous. The CDR3 runs to 14 residues. Germline loops: CDR1 MNHNS, CDR2 SASEGT. Trimming left V 4 bases short and J 3 bases short, with 12 bases between. Written as DNA, the CDR3 is TGTGCCAGCAGTGGACGCCTGGCGGACACTGAAGCTTTCTTT. This encodes CASSGRLADTEAFF.

The chain combines TRBV29-1 with TRBJ1-2, with D maybe TRBD1 (6 bases). CDR3 length: 11 amino acids. V lost 7 bases and J lost 4, with 10 bases in between. Germline CDR1 and CDR2: SQVTM and ANQGSEA. The CDR3 coding sequence is TGCAGCGACTGGACAGTCTATGGCTACACCTTC. Amino acid sequence: CSDWTVYGYTF.

There are a few counts of this clonotype. The rearrangement uses TRBV20-1 and TRBJ1-6, with no clear D. This CDR3 comprises 14 residues. The ends were cut back, 2 bases at V and 5 bases at J, with 10 bases in the middle. Germline values: CDR1 DFQATT, CDR2 SNEGSKA (reference sequence). CDR3 amino acids: CSARPGWNNSPLHF. In DNA form, the CDR3 reads TGCAGTGCTAGACCGGGATGGAATAATTCACCCCTCCACTTT.

This clonotype was picked up a small number of times. The chain recombines TRBV12-3 or TRBV12-4 with TRBJ1-3; no clear D gene. CDR3 length: 14 amino acids. Trimming left V 7 bases short and J 0 bases short, with 10 bases between. The CDR3 loop reads CASTTETSGNTIYF. CDR3 coding DNA: TGTGCCAGCACCACGGAAACCTCTGGAAACACCATATATTTT.

The table lists this clonotype with many counts. The J gene is TRBJ2-1, the V gene TRBV7-2, with 9 bases lining up with TRBD1. This CDR3 is 15 amino acids long. Germline CDR1 reads SGHTA; CDR2 reads FQGNSA. The V gene end was trimmed by 6 bases and the J gene end by 6 bases; junction bases not matched to a gene: 9. The chain's CDR3 is CASSSGTGSRNEQFF. The CDR3 DNA is TGTGCCAGCAGTTCCGGGACAGGGTCCCGCAATGAGCAGTTCTTC.

This clonotype occurred many times. This chain uses TRBV3-1 with TRBJ1-5; 7 bases are shared with TRBD1. The CDR3 runs 15 residues. Germline trimming cut 3 bases from V and 0 bases from J; bases unmatched to any gene: 2. CDR1 is LGHDT and CDR2 is YNNKEL in the germline V gene (reference sequence). The CDR3 sequence: CASSHSGGSNQPQHF. CDR3 sequence (DNA): TGTGCCAGCAGCCATTCAGGGGGTAGCAATCAGCCCCAGCATTTT.

This clonotype was recorded at least ten times. The chain combines TRBV6-1 with TRBJ1-4; 7 bases are shared with TRBD1. The ends lost 5 bases at V and 6 bases at J; junction bases unmatched: 6. This CDR3 is built from 14 residues. From germline, CDR1 is MNHNS and CDR2 SASEGT. The CDR3 sequence: CASSRDRGDEKLFF. The CDR3 bases are TGTGCCAGCAGTAGGGACAGAGGGGATGAAAAACTGTTTTTT.